This TCR beta chain was identified during a study of blood T cell repertoires in COVID-19. Study-wide background: Material from acute and convalescent COVID-19 was sourced from the United States, Italy and Spain. Nucleic acid was either cDNA or gDNA, and it came from T cells, B-cell-depleted T cells, or PBMCs.

In the original processing: Amplification of reference gene primers provided the estimated nucleated cell counts. TCRdb's table, derived via immunoSEQ multiplex PCR, lists solely in-frame clones and lacks some. Clone size and V and J calls were adopted from that table, with D and trimming inferred from the DNA. The sample carries over 150,000 clones, approximately 91% recorded once. The CDR3 extends over 14 amino acids. The germline gives CDR1 KGHDR, CDR2 SFDVKD. Trimming took 2 bases from V and 9 from J, leaving 15 bases between them. This TCR was sampled from a man in his forties or fifties with acute or convalescent COVID-19. J is TRBJ2-5 and V is TRBV24-1; TRBD1 might be the D (7 bases). What was sequenced was peripheral blood. The CDR3 region is CATSDSQGEAAQYF. The DNA for the CDR3 is TGTGCCACCAGTGATTCCCAGGGGGAGGCGGCCCAGTACTTC.